One T cell receptor (beta chain) is described in this entry. At one end the junction does not follow the germline gene, possibly because of a read error. This specimen comes from a study of blood T cell repertoires in COVID-19. Turning to the study itself: There were acute and convalescent COVID-19 samples, and they came from the United States, Italy and Spain. Sources were T cells, B-cell-depleted T cells, or PBMCs; the material itself was cDNA or gDNA.

Original handling: Counts of nucleated cells, estimated from reference gene primer amplification, were obtained. Sequenced by immunoSEQ multiplex PCR; TCRdb stores in-frame clones only, minus some. Clone size and the V and J calls come from that table; the DNA yielded D and trimming. In the table there are 95,000 to 150,000 clones, under 80% of which are singletons. The germline V gene has CDR1 MNHEY and CDR2 SVGAGI. The length of the CDR3 is 15 residues. This TCR derives from a man aged 70-80 years with acute or convalescent COVID-19. Sequenced input: peripheral blood. V usage is TRBV6-5 and J usage is TRBJ1-6; TRBD1 is a possible D gene (5 bases). CDR3 region: CASRYRSSYNSPLHF. The CDR3 DNA reads as TGTGCCAGCCGTTACAGGAGCTCCTATAATTCACCCCTCCACTTT.